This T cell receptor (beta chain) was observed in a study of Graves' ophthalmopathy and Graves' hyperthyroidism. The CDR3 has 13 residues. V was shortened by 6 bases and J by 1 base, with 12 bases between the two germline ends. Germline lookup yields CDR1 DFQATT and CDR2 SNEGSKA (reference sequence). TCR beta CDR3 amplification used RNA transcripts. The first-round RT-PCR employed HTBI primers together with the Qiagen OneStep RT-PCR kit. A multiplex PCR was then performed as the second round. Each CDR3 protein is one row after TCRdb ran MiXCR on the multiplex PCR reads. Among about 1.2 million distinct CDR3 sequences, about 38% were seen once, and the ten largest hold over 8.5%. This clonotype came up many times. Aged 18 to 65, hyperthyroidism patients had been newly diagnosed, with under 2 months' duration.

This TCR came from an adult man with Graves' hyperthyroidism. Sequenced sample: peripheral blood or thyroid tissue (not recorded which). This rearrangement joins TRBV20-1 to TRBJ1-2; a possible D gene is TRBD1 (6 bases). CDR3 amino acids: CSAPGGNNYGYTF. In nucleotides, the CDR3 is TGCAGTGCCCCGGGGGGCAATAACTATGGCTACACCTTC.